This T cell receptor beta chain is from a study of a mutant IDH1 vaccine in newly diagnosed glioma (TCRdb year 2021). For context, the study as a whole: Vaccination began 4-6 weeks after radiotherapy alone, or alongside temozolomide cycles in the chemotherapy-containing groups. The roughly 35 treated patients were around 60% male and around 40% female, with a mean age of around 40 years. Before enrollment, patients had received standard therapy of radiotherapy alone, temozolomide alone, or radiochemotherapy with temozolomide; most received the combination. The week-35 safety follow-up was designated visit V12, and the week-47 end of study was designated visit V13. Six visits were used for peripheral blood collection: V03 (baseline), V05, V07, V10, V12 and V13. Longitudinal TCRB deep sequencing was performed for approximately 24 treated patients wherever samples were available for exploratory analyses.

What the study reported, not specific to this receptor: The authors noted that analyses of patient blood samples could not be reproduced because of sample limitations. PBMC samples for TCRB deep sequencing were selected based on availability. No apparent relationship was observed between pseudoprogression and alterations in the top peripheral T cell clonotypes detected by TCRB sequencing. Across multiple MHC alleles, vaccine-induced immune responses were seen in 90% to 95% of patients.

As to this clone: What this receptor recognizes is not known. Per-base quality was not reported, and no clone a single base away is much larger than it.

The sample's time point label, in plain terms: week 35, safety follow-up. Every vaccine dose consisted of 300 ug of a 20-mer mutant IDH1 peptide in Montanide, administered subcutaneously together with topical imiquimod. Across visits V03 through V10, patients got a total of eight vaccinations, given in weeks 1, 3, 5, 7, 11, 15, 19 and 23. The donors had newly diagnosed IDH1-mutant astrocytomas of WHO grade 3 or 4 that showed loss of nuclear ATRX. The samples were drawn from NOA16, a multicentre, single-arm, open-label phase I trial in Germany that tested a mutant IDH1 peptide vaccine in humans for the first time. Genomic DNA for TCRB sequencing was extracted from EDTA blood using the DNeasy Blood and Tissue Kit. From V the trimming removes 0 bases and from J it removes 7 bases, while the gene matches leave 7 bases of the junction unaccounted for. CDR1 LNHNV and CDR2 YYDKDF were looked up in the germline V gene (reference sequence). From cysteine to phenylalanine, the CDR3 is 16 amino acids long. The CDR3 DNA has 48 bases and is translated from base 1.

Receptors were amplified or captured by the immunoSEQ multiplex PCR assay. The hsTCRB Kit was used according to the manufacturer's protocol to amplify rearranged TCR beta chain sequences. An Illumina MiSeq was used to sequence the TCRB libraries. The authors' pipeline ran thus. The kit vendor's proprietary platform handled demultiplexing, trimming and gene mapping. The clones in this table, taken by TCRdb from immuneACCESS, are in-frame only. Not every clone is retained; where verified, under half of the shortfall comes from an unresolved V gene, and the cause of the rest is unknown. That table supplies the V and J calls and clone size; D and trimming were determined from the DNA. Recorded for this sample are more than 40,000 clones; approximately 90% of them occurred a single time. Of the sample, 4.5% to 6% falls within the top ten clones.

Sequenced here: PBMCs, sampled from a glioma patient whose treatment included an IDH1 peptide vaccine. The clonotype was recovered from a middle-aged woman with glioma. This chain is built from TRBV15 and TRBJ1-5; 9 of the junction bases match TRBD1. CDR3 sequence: CATSRDKGTGTQPQHF. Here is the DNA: TGTGCCACCAGCAGAGATAAGGGGACAGGGACGCAGCCCCAGCATTTT.